The present T cell receptor (beta chain) was sequenced within a study of Ad26.COV2.S vaccination and SARS-CoV-2 variants. Study-level findings and limits: Total T cell responses may have been underestimated by the TCR breadth and depth analyses. Recipients of vaccine and of placebo showed similar breadth of their non-spike TCR repertoires. Substantial post-vaccination breadth of spike-specific CD8+ and CD4+ T cell responses was reported. Ad26.COV2.S recipients had broader spike-specific TCRs (P = 0.0014).

Sequencing was performed with immunoSEQ multiplex PCR; in TCRdb, only in-frame clones are kept and a portion is missing. The repertoire holds roughly 100,000 clones, 80% seen once, with around 16% in the top ten. Germline V gene lookup returns CDR1 ENHRY and CDR2 SYGVKD. This CDR3 is 16 amino acids long. The trim removed 8 bases at V and 0 bases at J, leaving 13 bases unmatched. With respect to this clone: Its antigen is unidentified.

This TCR was sampled from a human donor who had recovered from COVID-19. The chain has TRBV10-3 and TRBJ2-7, with 7 bases identical to TRBD2. Here the sequenced sample was peripheral blood, taken after recovery from COVID-19. CDR3 sequence: CAISVWAGDSSYEQYF. The CDR3 nucleotides read TGTGCCATCTCCGTGTGGGCGGGGGATAGCTCCTACGAGCAGTACTTC.